These 5 T cell receptor beta chains share one sample of origin, sequenced in a study of T-cell reconstitution after alpha-beta-depleted transplantation in children. Unique molecular identifiers were incorporated into the prepared TCRbeta library. TCRdb reprocessed the PCR reads with MiXCR, giving one entry per CDR3 protein. The sample yields hundreds of thousands of distinct CDR3 sequences, about 16% seen once. The sample was PBMCs from the stem cell graft donor, taken from the stem cell graft. The receptors come from a human donor who donated a stem cell graft to a child with acute lymphoblastic leukemia.

This clonotype was counted between two and nine times. V gene TRBV20-1 combines with J gene TRBJ2-7; D remains unclear. From germline, CDR1 is DFQATT and CDR2 SNEGSKA (reference sequence). CDR3 length: 14 residues. Trimming stripped 2 bases from V and 4 bases from J, with 15 bases between. Here the CDR3 DNA reads TGCAGTGCTAGATCCCCGGTCAGAACGTACGAGCAGTACTTC. Its translation: CSARSPVRTYEQYF.

The V call is TRBV5-1, the J call TRBJ2-7; 8 bases map to TRBD2. The CDR3 length is 14 residues. Germline assignment: CDR1 SGHRS and CDR2 YFSETQ. Unmatched junction bases numbered 6, after V lost 0 bases and J lost 7 bases. The CDR3 DNA reads as TGCGCCAGCAGCTTGGTAGCGGGATCCGGAGAGCAGTACTTC. Translated, it gives CASSLVAGSGEQYF.

This clonotype was seen only a few times. The chain is built from TRBV6-1 and TRBJ2-6; D gene unclear. This CDR3 is built from 15 residues. In germline, CDR1 is MNHNS, CDR2 SASEGT. V dropped 5 bases and J dropped 0 bases, with 8 bases sitting between them. CDR3 nucleotides: TGTGCCAGCAGTCAACAACCCTCTGGGGCCAACGTCCTGACTTTC. Translating it yields CASSQQPSGANVLTF.

This clonotype was counted only a few times. The rearrangement joins TRBV5-1 to TRBJ2-3; 7 bases align to TRBD2. Germline lookup yields CDR1 SGHRS and CDR2 YFSETQ. Trimming at V came to 4 bases and at J to 0 bases, leaving 8 bases not matched to a gene. The CDR3 consists of 16 residues. CDR3 coding DNA: TGCGCCAGCAGCACGGTGGCGGGGGTTAGCACAGATACGCAGTATTTT. Protein product: CASSTVAGVSTDTQYF.

This clonotype came up a few times. The rearrangement joins TRBV20-1 to TRBJ2-5, with 16 positions matching TRBD2. Germline-derived CDR1 and CDR2 are DFQATT and SNEGSKA (reference sequence). The CDR3 is 18 amino acids. With 5 bases clipped from V and 4 bases from J, the junction kept 13 bases outside the gene matches. The CDR3 sequence is CSARTGTSGRVVGETQYF. Written as DNA, the CDR3 is TGCAGTGCTCGAACGGGGACTAGCGGGAGGGTCGTTGGAGAGACCCAGTACTTC.